This entry is about one TCR beta chain. Its target antigen remains unknown. No qualities accompany the bases; no much larger clone lies one base away. The donors were around 39 Caucasian individuals from Russia, aged roughly 6 to 95 years, who were systemically healthy. Each donor gave 8 to 10 milliliters of peripheral blood, drawn into EDTA-treated Vacutainer tubes. PBMCs were isolated by Ficoll-Paque density-gradient centrifugation, with at least 6 million obtained per sample. Trizol reagent was used to extract total RNA from the PBMCs, yielding at least 5 micrograms per sample. For every donor, an aliquot of PBMCs went through flow cytometry to measure the percentages of naive CD45RAhigh/CD27high T cells. Inclusive of the bounding cysteine and phenylalanine, the CDR3 is 14 residues long. The kept DNA is CDR3 alone, 42 bases in frame from the first base. CDR1 and CDR2 were assigned from the germline V gene as SGHVS and FQNEAQ. Deletion took 1 base off V and 7 bases off J, with a span of 11 bases between the germline ends.

Libraries were prepared through 5' RACE. The sequencer listed for this sample is Illumina HiSeq 2500. The second PCR ran for about 7 to 11 cycles and used a J-beta primer mix along with a sample-barcoded 5' primer. A unique molecular identifier was introduced onto each TCR beta cDNA molecule by a template-switch 5' adaptor carrying 12 random nucleotides. Each sample yielded at least 3 million CDR3-containing paired-end reads. All of the RNA was converted into first-strand cDNA using the Mint cDNA synthesis kit, with a TRBC-specific oligonucleotide serving as the primer. Following uracil-DNA glycosylase treatment, all cDNA underwent a first 18-cycle PCR with the universal primers M1SS and BC2_uni_R. Concerning the study's data processing: Each sample was normalized by randomly selecting 1 million high-quality reads, each carrying a distinct molecular identifier. Reads with shared molecular identifiers were discarded instead of being binned into consensus sequences. MiTCR, with a Q25 quality threshold and the strictest error-elimination algorithm, was used for CDR3 identification, clonotype clustering and error correction. Lower-bound total TCR beta diversity was estimated with a nonparametric unseen species model using Euler transformation. Using fastp trimming at Q25 and MiXCR clonotype assembly, TCRdb reanalyzed the public sequencing data and kept in-frame beta chains. Rows are combined by CDR3 protein, so each entry shows the most common genes and DNA. The V and J calls follow TCRdb's processing rather than the paper's. This sample comprises 900,000 to 950,000 distinct CDR3 sequences, approximately 32% of them detected only once. Approximately 10% of the sample is held by the ten biggest clonotypes.

The data are from a study of blood T cells in healthy people across ages (dated by TCRdb to the mid-2010s). Study-wide context: In model experiments, roughly one uniquely barcoded TCR beta cDNA molecule per two T cells was captured by template switching. To track age-related changes in TCR beta repertoire diversity, the study relied on deep sequencing normalized with unique cDNA molecular identifiers. Four age groups were formed from the donors: young (average approximately 15 years), middle-aged (approximately 39), aged (about 68) and long-lived (less than 85). The study analyzed two additional independent replicas of 1 million unique cDNA reads from the same blood draw for two donors, one aged 18 to 29 and one aged 80 or older. Overall results and qualifications from the work: Compared with the aged group, the long-lived group had more naive CD4+ T cells, fewer expanded clones and increased TCR diversity, a pattern suggesting age selection. Because donor CMV infection status was unknown, age-related changes in expanded clonotypes were potentially confounded. As age increased, observed TCR beta diversity per million T cells dropped in a roughly linear way, and a significant reduction was already evident by age around 41. There was a strong correlation between observed TCR beta diversity and the percentage of naive T cells measured by flow cytometry. Bulk unsorted PBMC profiling prevented conclusive comparison of naive and antigen-experienced compartments. Total diversity estimates from one million sequenced T cells were considered lower bounds and underestimates.

The sample was also reused in another study, on T cells of mothers and their children. That second report states: Donors were nine systemically healthy Caucasian individuals: three mothers and their six children. cDNA synthesis consumed the entire amount of extracted RNA, loaded at around 1.5 ug RNA in each 15 ul reaction. In the second PCR, the M1S primer introduced both the sample barcodes and 2-4 random nucleotides. Over 9.5 million TCR beta CDR3 reads were obtained for each mother, and millions of reads were obtained for each child. TCR recombination output is similarly shaped by thymic selection in related and unrelated pairs, with a minor effect exerted by inherited differences. Normalized repertoire overlap in related mother-child pairs was always slightly higher than in unrelated mother-child pairs, but the difference was never significant. Persistent microchimeric T cell clones were not detected, at a sensitivity of approximately 100 clones per million clonotypes. Deep NGS was used in the study to compare the TCR beta repertoires of mothers and children and to look for features that separate related mother-child pairs from unrelated individuals. Mothers averaged about 40 +/- 4 years of age and children averaged roughly 11 +/- 4 years. After adapters were ligated using NEBNext reagents, the libraries underwent 100+100 nt paired-end sequencing on an Illumina HiSeq 2000. To prevent cross-contamination, the mother and child libraries were prepared a month apart and were sequenced in separate runs. For each donor, between about 500,000 and 2,200,000 distinct TCR beta clonotypes were identified. Naive TCR beta clonotypes were estimated from low-frequency clonotypes matched to each donor's FACS-determined naive share, without sorting.

What was sequenced was blood. The chain was built from TRBV7-8 and TRBJ2-1; D gene: possibly TRBD2, on 5 matching bases. This clonotype originated in a woman aged 40 to 50 in good health. The DNA reads as follows: TGTGCCAGCAGCTTAGACCTCAGCGGAAATGAGCAGTTCTTC. Its translation reads: CASSLDLSGNEQFF.